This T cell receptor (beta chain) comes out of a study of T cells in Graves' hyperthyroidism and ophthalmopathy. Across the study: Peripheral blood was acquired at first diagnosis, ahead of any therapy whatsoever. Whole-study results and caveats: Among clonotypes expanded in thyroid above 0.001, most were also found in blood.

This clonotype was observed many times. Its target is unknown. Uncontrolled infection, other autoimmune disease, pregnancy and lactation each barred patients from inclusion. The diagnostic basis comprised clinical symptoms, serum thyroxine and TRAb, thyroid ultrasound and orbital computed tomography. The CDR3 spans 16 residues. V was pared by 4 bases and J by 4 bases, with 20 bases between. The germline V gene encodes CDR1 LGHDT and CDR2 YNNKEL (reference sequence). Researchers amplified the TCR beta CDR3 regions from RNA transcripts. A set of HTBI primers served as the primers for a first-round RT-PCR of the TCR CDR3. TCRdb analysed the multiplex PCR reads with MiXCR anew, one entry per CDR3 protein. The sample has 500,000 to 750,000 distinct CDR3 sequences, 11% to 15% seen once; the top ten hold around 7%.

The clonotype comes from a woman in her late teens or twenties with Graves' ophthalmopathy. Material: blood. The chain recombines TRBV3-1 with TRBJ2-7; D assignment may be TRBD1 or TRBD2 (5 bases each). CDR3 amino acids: CASSPRGSFIPYEQYF. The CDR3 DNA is TGTGCCAGCAGCCCCCGGGGCAGCTTCATCCCTTACGAGCAGTACTTC.